This is a list of T cell receptor beta chains from one sample in a study of T cell repertoires in cytomegalovirus infection. TCRdb passed the reads through MiXCR, listing each CDR3 protein once. The sample lists approximately 730,000 distinct CDR3 sequences, roughly 28% occurring once. Their recognized antigens are unknown. The input for sequencing was cultured CD8+ T cells from PBMCs, taken from culture after CMV antigen stimulation. The origin of the receptors is a human donor in good health (CMV status not recorded). Some clones in this sample may be carry-over from other donors' samples. Each CDR3 is given with its conserved first and last residue. The D gene is left open where the match is weak. Only part of the rows carry a size: once, few, many, or a class if the clone is expanded.

.,TRBJ1-6,.,TRBV27,TGTGCCAGCAGTTTCCATAATTCACCCCTCCACTTT,CASSFHNSPLHF
once,TRBJ2-5,.,TRBV7-6,TGTGCCAGCAGCTTAGGGCCTTCCCAAGAGACCCGGTACTTC,CASSLGPSQETRYF
.,TRBJ1-3,.,TRBV7-9,TGTGCCAGCAGTCCAGGCAGCTGGCACGGCACCATATATTTT,CASSPGSWHGTIYF
.,TRBJ2-6,TRBD1,TRBV7-6,TGTGCCAGCAGCAGGGACAGGGGAGGTTCCTCTGGGGCCAACGTCCTGACTTTC,CASSRDRGGSSGANVLTF
.,TRBJ1-1,.,TRBV7-4,TGTGCCAGCAGCTTATACACCCCAGACGGGGCTTTCTTT,CASSLYTPDGAFF
once,TRBJ2-1,.,TRBV27,TGTGCCAGCAATTTATCCCCGACAGGCTCGATTTATGAGCAGTTCTTC,CASNLSPTGSIYEQFF
few,TRBJ1-1,.,TRBV4-1,TGCGCCAGCAGCCAAGAAAGGAGAGTTAACACTGAAGCTTTCTTT,CASSQERRVNTEAFF
.,TRBJ2-3,.,TRBV9,TGTGCCAGCAGCCTTCAACTAGGAGATACGCAGTATTTT,CASSLQLGDTQYF
.,TRBJ2-5,TRBD2,TRBV24-1,TGTGCCACCAGTGACCCGGGACTAGCGGGGGGATATAAACAAGAGACCCAGTACTTC,CATSDPGLAGGYKQETQYF
few,TRBJ2-5,.,TRBV2,TGTGCCACAGGGACGGACAGTGAATTGGAGACCCAGTACTTC,CATGTDSELETQYF
.,TRBJ2-1,.,TRBV2,TGTGCCAGCAGTGGGAGGACTGGGAGCTCCTACAATGAGCAGTTCTTC,CASSGRTGSSYNEQFF
.,TRBJ2-7,TRBD1,TRBV7-9,TGTGCCAGCAGCCACTCGGGACAGTCGGTCTACGAGCAGTACTTC,CASSHSGQSVYEQYF
few,TRBJ1-4,.,TRBV7-9,TGTGCCAGCAGCTTAGCGATCGGCGAAAAACTGTTTTTT,CASSLAIGEKLFF
.,TRBJ2-5,.,TRBV7-9,TGTGCCAGCAGGCTGACTAGCGGACAGGGGGTCGAGACCCAGTACTTC,CASRLTSGQGVETQYF
once,TRBJ2-1,TRBD2,TRBV5-4,TGTGCCAGCAGTTCCGAGCGGGAGCCCTACAATGAGCAGTTCTTC,CASSSEREPYNEQFF
.,TRBJ2-3,.,TRBV5-6,TGTGCCAGCACCTTCGGGGTTGGTACGCAGTATTTT,CASTFGVGTQYF
.,TRBJ2-5,TRBD1,TRBV3-1,TGTGCCAGCAGCCAAGTAGGGACAGGGGATGGAGAGACCCAGTACTTC,CASSQVGTGDGETQYF
few,TRBJ2-1,TRBD2,TRBV9,TGTGCCAGCAGCCCCCGTTCGGGCGGGGGGTGGTACAATGAGCAGTTCTTC,CASSPRSGGGWYNEQFF
once,TRBJ2-3,.,TRBV29-1,TGCAGCGCCGATCGAGTGGGCGACACAGATACGCAGTATTTT,CSADRVGDTDTQYF
.,TRBJ2-1,TRBD2,TRBV28,TGTGCCAGCAGTTTAACTAGCGGGGGGGCCTATTATGAGCAGTTCTTC,CASSLTSGGAYYEQFF
.,TRBJ1-4,.,TRBV19,TGTGCCAGTAGTATAATCGGCAGCCGTTATGAAAAACTGTTTTTT,CASSIIGSRYEKLFF
few,TRBJ1-2,.,TRBV2,TGTGCCTCCTGGCGGAGGGATATTCTCTATGGCTACACCTTC,CASWRRDILYGYTF
.,TRBJ2-1,.,TRBV10-3,TGTGCCATCGGAGGGAGGTCGGACAATGAGCAGTTCTTC,CAIGGRSDNEQFF
.,TRBJ2-3,.,TRBV11-2,TGTGCCAGCAGCTTAGTCGTCGGGGAGGGCACAGATACGCAGTATTTT,CASSLVVGEGTDTQYF
many,TRBJ1-1,TRBD1,TRBV7-2,TGTGCCAGCAGCAACGACAGGGGGCGCATGAACACTGAAGCTTTCTTT,CASSNDRGRMNTEAFF
.,TRBJ2-1,.,TRBV27,TGTGCCAGCAATGCGGGCGATGAGCAGTTCTTC,CASNAGDEQFF